Sequencing of this T cell receptor beta chain was carried out in a study of vaccination and CD4 T cells after COVID-19. Looking at the study overall: Post-COVID draws followed diagnosis by a median around 100 days (range 35 to 161).

The CDR3 runs to 14 residues. Trimming shortened V by 5 bases and J by 0 bases, and 13 bases separated the two germline ends. In germline, CDR1 is DFQATT, CDR2 SNEGSKA (reference sequence). The assay that was used to sequence DNA from cultured CD4+ T cells was the Oncomine TCR Beta short-read assay. TCRdb passed the PCR reads through MiXCR, listing each CDR3 protein once. The sample shows about 9,600 distinct CDR3 sequences, approximately 48% of them seen only once. This sample's treatment: 10-day PBMC culture with coronavirus spike peptide pools or control peptides (ViraFEST assay). One should note that the unexposed donor's CD4+ T cells were collected before the COVID-19 pandemic (2011-2018). A remark on this clonotype: No antigen is known for it.

The study's findings and limits: In convalescent patients, 304 of 307 vaccine-specific clones were spike mono-reactive.

The V and J genes are TRBV20-1 and TRBJ1-1; a possible D gene is TRBD1 (6 bases). This TCR derives from a human donor in good health. Sequences were obtained from CD4+ T cells from blood, cultured in vitro. CDR3 nucleotides: TGCAGTGCTCCCCAGGGGACCATGAACACTGAAGCTTTCTTT. This sequence encodes CSAPQGTMNTEAFF.